A selection of T cell receptor beta chains follows, all from one sample in a study of T cells in Graves' hyperthyroidism and ophthalmopathy. TCRdb re-called the multiplex PCR reads through MiXCR, storing one row per CDR3 protein. The data show approximately 300,000 distinct CDR3 sequences, approximately 18% seen once. The sample taken for sequencing was blood. These receptors all come from a man in his forties or fifties with Graves' ophthalmopathy. Each CDR3 is given with its conserved first and last residue. A D gene is named only where the DNA matches it firmly. Clone size is stated in some rows and not others, as once, few, many or a class when expanded.

clone_size: many
d_call: .
v_call: TRBV28
j_call: TRBJ2-7
cdr3_nt: TGTGCCAGCACACGGAACACCCCCTACGAGCAGTACTTC
cdr3_aa: CASTRNTPYEQYF

clone_size: .
d_call: TRBD2
v_call: TRBV19
j_call: TRBJ2-5
cdr3_nt: TGTGCCAGTAGTTCGCCGACTAGCGGGAACCAAGAGACCCAGTACTTC
cdr3_aa: CASSSPTSGNQETQYF

clone_size: few
d_call: .
v_call: TRBV20-1
j_call: TRBJ2-7
cdr3_nt: TGCAGTGCTAGAGGGGGCCTCCGCGGGGTGCAGTACTTC
cdr3_aa: CSARGGLRGVQYF

clone_size: .
d_call: .
v_call: TRBV6-2/TRBV6-3
j_call: TRBJ1-5
cdr3_nt: TGTGCCAGCAAGACAGGCCTTTCCCAAAATCAGCCCCAGCATTTT
cdr3_aa: CASKTGLSQNQPQHF

clone_size: many
d_call: TRBD1
v_call: TRBV7-2
j_call: TRBJ2-5
cdr3_nt: TGTGCCAGCAGCTTAACAGGGGATGGAGAGACCCAGTACTTC
cdr3_aa: CASSLTGDGETQYF

clone_size: many
d_call: TRBD1
v_call: TRBV5-1
j_call: TRBJ2-7
cdr3_nt: TGCGCCAGCAGCTTCCCGGGACAGGGGACCGAGCAGTACTTC
cdr3_aa: CASSFPGQGTEQYF

clone_size: .
d_call: TRBD1
v_call: TRBV27
j_call: TRBJ1-6
cdr3_nt: TGTGCCAGCAGTTACAGGGGCAATTCACCCCTCCACTTT
cdr3_aa: CASSYRGNSPLHF

clone_size: many
d_call: TRBD2
v_call: TRBV11-2
j_call: TRBJ2-5
cdr3_nt: TGTGCCAGCAGCTCTCTCGGGACTAGCGTACAAGAGACCCAGTACTTC
cdr3_aa: CASSSLGTSVQETQYF

clone_size: many
d_call: TRBD1
v_call: TRBV20-1
j_call: TRBJ1-2
cdr3_nt: TGCAGTGCTAGAGATGGGACAGGGGCTAACTATGGCTACACCTTC
cdr3_aa: CSARDGTGANYGYTF

clone_size: .
d_call: TRBD1
v_call: TRBV5-6
j_call: TRBJ1-6
cdr3_nt: TGTGCCAGCAGCTTAGGGACAGGGGGTCTGCCCCTCCACTTT
cdr3_aa: CASSLGTGGLPLHF

clone_size: many
d_call: .
v_call: TRBV7-2
j_call: TRBJ1-5
cdr3_nt: TGTGCCAGCACCGTAAGCAGTTATCAGCCCCAGCATTTT
cdr3_aa: CASTVSSYQPQHF